The 27 T cell receptor beta chains below all came from one sample that was sequenced in a study of blood T cell repertoires in COVID-19. The repertoire was sequenced with immunoSEQ multiplex PCR; TCRdb's copy has only in-frame clones and lacks some. Seen here are about 120,000 clones, 70% to 85% observed once, and the top ten hold around 7.6%. Sequences were obtained from peripheral blood. The receptors derive from a man between 65 and 80 years old with active or convalescent COVID-19.

J is TRBJ2-3 and V is TRBV7-2; 12 nucleotides line up with TRBD2. This CDR3 spans 19 amino acids. With 2 bases clipped from V and 0 bases from J, the junction kept 9 bases outside the gene matches. Germline values: CDR1 SGHTA, CDR2 FQGNSA. The CDR3, as DNA: TGTGCCAGCAGCTTAAGGCCTAGCGGGAGGGTTGGTAGCACAGATACGCAGTATTTT. The encoded protein is CASSLRPSGRVGSTDTQYF. The complete variable domain, with remaining parts taken from reference TRBV7-2 and TRBJ2-3, reads GAGVSQSPSNKVTEKGKDVELRCDPISGHTALYWYRQSLGQGLEFLIYFQGNSAPDKSGLPSDRFSAERTGGSVSTLTIQRTQQEDSAVYLCASSLRPSGRVGSTDTQYFGPGTRLTVL.

For the CDR3, the DNA is TGTGCCAGCAGCCGTCAGGGCGCCTACGAGCAGTACTTC. Its translation is CASSRQGAYEQYF. The chain combines TRBV5-4 with TRBJ2-7, with D maybe TRBD1 (5 bases). In germline, CDR1 is SGHNT, CDR2 YYREEE (reference sequence). This CDR3 has 13 amino acids. Between the trimmed V and J ends, which lost 4 bases and 2 bases, there was a span of 10 bases.

The chain employs TRBV28 and TRBJ2-7; possibly TRBD2 for D (5 bases). CDR3 length: 12 amino acids. Trimming cost V 8 bases and J 0 bases, with 8 bases left between them. From germline, CDR1 is MDHEN and CDR2 SYDVKM. The CDR3 region has the DNA TGTGCCAGCCTGGGGAGCTCCTACGAGCAGTACTTC. It encodes CASLGSSYEQYF.

The V call is TRBV18, the J call TRBJ2-7; 8 positions agree with TRBD1. CDR1 KGHSH and CDR2 LQKENI come from the germline V gene. The CDR3 sequence is 15 residues long. J lost 2 bases, V lost 1 base, and 4 bases had no gene match. The CDR3 loop is CASSPRQGAPYEQYF. Written as DNA, the CDR3 is TGTGCCAGCTCACCACGGCAGGGGGCCCCCTACGAGCAGTACTTC.

The chain carries TRBV6-5 and TRBJ1-6; D unclear. Germline values: CDR1 MNHEY, CDR2 SVGAGI. Trimming left V 2 bases short and J 5 bases short, with 10 bases between. CDR3 length: 15 amino acids. CDR3 region: CASSYGQNNNSPLHF. The CDR3, as DNA: TGTGCCAGCAGTTACGGCCAGAACAATAATTCACCCCTCCACTTT.

The rearrangement links TRBV12-5 to TRBJ2-2; D is possibly TRBD2 (5 bases). V lost 7 bases and J lost 3, with 12 bases in between. The germline CDR1 and CDR2 sequences are LGHNT and FRNRAP. This CDR3 has 14 residues. This chain's CDR3 is CASAGKGYTGELFF. In nucleotides, the CDR3 is TGTGCTAGTGCCGGGAAGGGTTACACCGGGGAGCTGTTTTTT. Full variable domain (outside the CDR3, taken from reference TRBV12-5 and TRBJ2-2): DARVTQTPRHKVTEMGQEVTMRCQPILGHNTVFWYRQTMMQGLELLAYFRNRAPLDDSGMPKDRFSAEMPDATLATLKIQPSEPRDSAVYFCASAGKGYTGELFFGEGSRLTVL.

The chain links TRBV5-4 to TRBJ1-1; no clear D. Trimming stripped 1 base from V and 5 bases from J, with 12 bases between. Germline V gives CDR1 SGHNT, CDR2 YYREEE (reference sequence). The CDR3 sequence is 14 residues long. CDR3 region: CASSLSGFFTEAFF. The CDR3 nucleotides read TGTGCCAGCAGCTTGAGCGGTTTTTTTACTGAAGCTTTCTTT. The variable domain in full, with the rest retrieved from reference TRBV5-4 and TRBJ1-1, is ETGVTQSPTHLIKTRGQQVTLRCSSQSGHNTVSWYQQALGQGPQFIFQYYREEENGRGNFPPRFSGLQFPNYSSELNVNALELDDSALYLCASSLSGFFTEAFFGQGTRLTVV.

J is TRBJ1-4 and V is TRBV15; TRBD1 matches 7 bases. V trimming: 6 bases; J trimming: 4 bases; junction bases outside the gene matches: 2. The CDR3 length is 13 residues. Per germline, CDR1 LNHNV and CDR2 YYDKDF (reference sequence). The CDR3 loop is CATRNRGNEKLFF. The CDR3 coding sequence is TGTGCCACCAGGAACAGGGGTAATGAAAAACTGTTTTTT. Drawing the rest from reference TRBV15 and TRBJ1-4, the complete variable domain is DAMVIQNPRYQVTQFGKPVTLSCSQTLNHNVMYWYQQKSSQAPKLLFHYYDKDFNNEADTPDNFQSRRPNTSFCFLDIRSPGLGDTAMYLCATRNRGNEKLFFGSGTQLSVL.

The chain uses TRBV7-2 and TRBJ1-6, with 9 bases lining up with TRBD1. The V gene end was trimmed by 5 bases and the J gene end by 6 bases; junction bases not matched to a gene: 8. The CDR3 totals 16 residues. Per germline, CDR1 SGHTA and CDR2 FQGNSA. CDR3 DNA sequence: TGTGCCAGCAGCACACCAACGACAGGGGGTAATTCACCCCTCCACTTT. Its translation is CASSTPTTGGNSPLHF.

This chain connects TRBV10-3 to TRBJ1-2, with D perhaps TRBD1 (6 bases). Germline lookup yields CDR1 ENHRY and CDR2 SYGVKD. Trimming shortened V by 2 bases and J by 0 bases, and 19 bases separated the two germline ends. The CDR3 has 18 residues. The CDR3 nucleotides read TGTGCCATCAGTGAGAGGGGGATGGGGCCCCGAGCTAACTATGGCTACACCTTC. Encoded protein: CAISERGMGPRANYGYTF.

The rearrangement links TRBV6-5 to TRBJ2-2, with a possible D match to TRBD2 (6 bases). CDR3 size: 15 residues. Trimming took 5 bases from V and 6 from J, leaving 16 bases between them. Germline V lookup: CDR1 MNHEY, CDR2 SVGAGI. CDR3 coding DNA: TGTGCCAGCAGTCGGGGGATCAATCCTCCCGGGGAGCTGTTTTTT. It translates to CASSRGINPPGELFF.

The V call is TRBV10-3, the J call TRBJ2-2; 7 bases line up with TRBD2. The J segment lost 7 bases and the V segment lost 7 bases, leaving 15 bases of the junction unmatched. The CDR3 loop spans 16 amino acids. The germline gives CDR1 ENHRY, CDR2 SYGVKD. The CDR3 DNA follows: TGTGCCATCACCGACCCAGGGCTAGCGGTCCTCGGGGAGCTGTTTTTT. This gives the protein CAITDPGLAVLGELFF.

This chain links TRBV7-2 with TRBJ2-2; D is possibly TRBD2 (5 bases). This CDR3 comprises 17 residues. V was trimmed by 5 bases and J by 2 bases, leaving 18 bases between them. Germline V gene data show CDR1 as SGHTA and CDR2 as FQGNSA. The CDR3 loop reads CASSPRGYSRNTGELFF. Written as DNA, the CDR3 is TGTGCCAGCAGCCCCCGAGGGTATAGCAGAAACACCGGGGAGCTGTTTTTT.

For the CDR3, the DNA is TGTGCCAGCAGCGTTGGGGAGATGAACTATGGCTACACCTTC. This sequence encodes CASSVGEMNYGYTF. This chain joins TRBV9 and TRBJ1-2; the D is unclear. The CDR3 consists of 14 residues. V shed 2 bases and J shed 2 bases, with 10 bases lying between them. The germline CDR1 and CDR2 sequences are SGDLS and YYNGEE.

In this sample, this clone turned up once. The chain combines TRBV9 with TRBJ2-7; the match to TRBD1 covers 10 bases. Germline CDR1 reads SGDLS; CDR2 reads YYNGEE. The CDR3 spans 16 residues. V gave up 0 bases and J gave up 2 bases; unmatched junction bases: 5. The CDR3 region is CASSVAQGQGTYEQYF. In DNA form, the CDR3 reads TGTGCCAGCAGCGTAGCTCAGGGACAGGGGACCTACGAGCAGTACTTC.

The chain joins TRBV2 to TRBJ2-7; 9 bases align to TRBD1. Germline trimming cut 9 bases from V and 6 bases from J; bases unmatched to any gene: 9. CDR3 length: 13 amino acids. Looked up from germline, CDR1 is SNHLY and CDR2 is FYNNEI. The CDR3 loop reads CARARDREAEQYF. The CDR3 nucleotides read TGTGCCAGGGCTAGGGACAGGGAGGCCGAGCAGTACTTC.

This chain links TRBV3-1 (or the pseudogene TRBV3-2) with TRBJ1-1, with D possibly TRBD1 on 5 matching bases. CDR1 LGHDT and CDR2 YNNKEL come from the germline V gene (reference sequence). This CDR3 spans 11 amino acids. The germline V and J ends were trimmed by 8 bases and 2 bases, with 6 bases remaining between them. CDR3 protein: CASGTNTEAFF. CDR3 coding DNA: TGTGCCAGCGGGACTAACACTGAAGCTTTCTTT.

This chain uses TRBV7-2 with TRBJ2-3; TRBD1 matches 8 bases. From germline, CDR1 is SGHTA and CDR2 FQGNSA. Trimming cost V 6 bases and J 1 base; bases outside gene matches: 6. This CDR3 comprises 15 residues. The CDR3 nucleotides read TGTGCCAGCAGTTCGACAGGGGCGGGCACAGATACGCAGTATTTT. Its protein product is CASSSTGAGTDTQYF.

The chain links TRBV21-1 to TRBJ1-2; no check of the table's D call, TRBD1, against the DNA was made. TRBV21-1 is deemed a pseudogene. The CDR3 contains 14 residues. The CDR3 region is CASSKGTPRRRYTF. The CDR3 DNA reads as TGTGCCAGCAGCAAAGGGACACCGCGAAGGCGCTACACCTTC.

This clone was seen once. Here the CDR3 DNA reads TGTGCCAGCAGCTCACGACTGACCGGGGAGCTGTTTTTT. Amino acids: CASSSRLTGELFF. The chain carries TRBV11-3 and TRBJ2-2; D gene uncertain. The CDR3 runs to 13 residues. The germline V gene encodes CDR1 SGHNT and CDR2 YENEEA. V was clipped by 4 bases and J by 5 bases, with 8 bases between them.

The CDR3 DNA reads TGTGCCAGCAGGGCCCCAGTTCGAAAACTGTTTTTT. This translates into CASRAPVRKLFF. The chain uses TRBV28 and TRBJ1-4, with unresolved D. Looked up from germline, CDR1 is MDHEN and CDR2 is SYDVKM. V was shortened by 6 bases and J by 10 bases, with 12 bases between the two germline ends. There are 12 residues in the CDR3.

The chain couples TRBV5-1 to TRBJ2-1; TRBD2 agrees at 12 bases. CDR1 SGHRS and CDR2 YFSETQ come from the germline V gene. After removal of 7 bases from V and 7 bases from J, the junction contained 3 bases not matched to a gene. The CDR3 is 13 amino acids. The CDR3 DNA reads TGCGCCAGCGCACTAGCGGGGGGTAATGAGCAGTTCTTC. Its protein product is CASALAGGNEQFF.

V and J are TRBV28 and TRBJ1-2; D is unclear. Deletions cut 5 bases from V and 5 bases from J, with 15 bases between. The V gene's germline CDR1 is MDHEN and CDR2 SYDVKM. This CDR3 is built from 14 residues. The CDR3 protein is CASSQSPYIYGYTF. The CDR3 nucleotides are TGTGCCAGCAGTCAAAGCCCGTATATATATGGCTACACCTTC.

The chain uses TRBV2 and TRBJ1-3; D is ambiguous. The germline gives CDR1 SNHLY, CDR2 FYNNEI. The CDR3 spans 14 residues. Trimming removed 2 bases from V and 2 bases from J, with 7 bases in between. CDR3 nucleotide sequence: TGTGCCAGCAGTGAAATGAGGACTGGAAACACCATATATTTT. It translates to CASSEMRTGNTIYF.

The count of this clone is one. The V gene is TRBV28, the J gene TRBJ2-7; 7 bases are shared with TRBD1. V shed 8 bases and J 3 bases; nucleotides not matched to a gene: 4. CDR1 MDHEN and CDR2 SYDVKM come from the germline V gene. The CDR3 has 12 residues. This CDR3 is CASVGQLYEQYF. DNA of the CDR3: TGTGCCAGCGTGGGACAGCTCTACGAGCAGTACTTC.

The CDR3 sequence is CASSLGPQKQYF. The CDR3 region has the DNA TGTGCCAGCAGCTTAGGGCCACAGAAACAGTACTTC. This chain joins TRBV7-9 and TRBJ2-7; D is ambiguous. CDR1 and CDR2 (germline): SEHNR, FQNEAQ (reference sequence). V lost 1 base and J 10 bases, leaving 11 bases between the germline ends. The CDR3 loop spans 12 amino acids. Full variable domain (outside the CDR3, taken from reference TRBV7-9 and TRBJ2-7): DTGVSQNPRHKITKRGQNVTFRCDPISEHNRLYWYRQTLGQGPEFLTYFQNEAQLEKSRLLSDRFSAERPKGSFSTLEIQRTEQGDSAMYLCASSLGPQKQYFGPGTRLTVT.

V is TRBV30 and J is TRBJ1-2, with 12 bases fitting TRBD1. This CDR3 comprises 18 residues. J gave up 0 bases and V 3 bases, and 11 bases lay outside the gene matches. Per the germline V gene, CDR1 is GTSNPN and CDR2 is SVGIG (reference sequence). This CDR3 is CAWRKLGQGAGANYGYTF. The CDR3 DNA reads TGTGCCTGGAGGAAACTGGGACAGGGGGCCGGAGCTAACTATGGCTACACCTTC. Drawing the rest from reference TRBV30 and TRBJ1-2, the complete variable domain is SQTIHQWPATLVQPVGSPLSLECTVEGTSNPNLYWYRQAAGRGLQLLFYSVGIGQISSEVPQNLSASRPQDRQFILSSKKLLLSDSGFYLCAWRKLGQGAGANYGYTFGSGTRLTVV.